This record covers a single TCR beta chain. Its antigen remains undetermined. Per-nucleotide qualities are absent, and no much larger clonotype sits a single base away. These data originate in a study of lymphopenia after photon versus proton radiotherapy (dated by TCRdb to the late 2010s). General notes on the study: The study compared the immunological effects of photon versus proton radiation therapy in patients with gastrointestinal tumors who developed high-grade lymphopenia. The 20 or so patients in the cohort had gastrointestinal tumors, were treated with either photon or proton therapy, and subsequently developed lymphopenia. The study was designed to characterize how the impact on the immune system differs between the two radiation modalities. Overall results and qualifications from the work: The survival association was assessed only in patients who died, and better survival with proton therapy was presented by the authors as a possibility rather than a demonstrated result. Proton-treated patients stayed relatively stable during treatment, while photon-treated patients lost naive T cells and TCR diversity and gained effector/memory populations. Across the cohort, a larger post-nadir drop in TCR diversity was inversely correlated with overall survival time among patients who died. After the lymphocyte count nadir, repertoires from photon-treated patients showed oligoclonal expansion, particularly of CD8+ Temra cells, and this expansion drove the decline in diversity.

Libraries were made using the immunoSEQ multiplex PCR assay. T cell repertoires were profiled with deep sequencing of rearranged TCR beta loci together with multiparametric flow cytometry. Drawn from immuneACCESS, this table holds only the in-frame rearrangements with V and J called that TCRdb kept. Clones are partly lost; checked studies trace under half to an unresolved V gene and leave the rest unexplained. This sample lists 7,400 or so clones; 75% to 90% were detected once. The ten largest clones take up about 3.1% of the sample. According to the germline V gene, CDR1 reads MNHNS and CDR2 reads SASEGT. From cysteine to phenylalanine, the CDR3 is 14 amino acids long. The sequence is cut down to CDR3 DNA, 42 bases in frame from base 1. Trimming costs V 1 base and J 4 bases, and their ends lie 10 bases apart.

This TCR was sampled from a woman in her seventies with pancreatic cancer. Specimen: peripheral blood, collected from a patient treated with photon-based radiotherapy. This chain joins TRBV6-1 to TRBJ1-2, with the D gene uncertain. The CDR3 sequence is CASSEGPGIYGYTF. The nucleotide sequence reads as follows: TGTGCCAGCAGTGAAGGCCCGGGTATCTATGGCTACACCTTC.